The 6 T cell receptor beta chains below were found in one sample sequenced in a study of blood T cell repertoires in COVID-19. Using immunoSEQ multiplex PCR, the repertoire was profiled, and TCRdb retains in-frame clones only, with some absent. The sample has about 86,000 clones; approximately 80% are singletons. The sequenced sample consisted of peripheral blood. Receptors were obtained from a woman of 80 years or more with active or convalescent COVID-19.

The chain links TRBV30 to TRBJ1-2; 8 bases align to TRBD1. Germline CDR1 reads GTSNPN; CDR2 reads SVGIG (reference sequence). With 4 bases clipped from V and 4 bases from J, the junction kept 23 bases outside the gene matches. The length of the CDR3 is 19 residues. The CDR3 loop is CAWTPGKGDRYLRGYGYTF. The CDR3 nucleotides are TGTGCCTGGACACCCGGGAAGGGGGACAGGTACCTTAGGGGCTATGGCTACACCTTC.

The chain links TRBV28 to TRBJ1-2; the D is unclear. The V and J ends lost 4 bases and 6 bases respectively, with 12 bases between them. Germline V gives CDR1 MDHEN, CDR2 SYDVKM. The CDR3 covers 13 residues. The CDR3 DNA reads as TGTGCCAGCAGTTCACCCCTTCCGGATGGCTACACCTTC. It is translated as CASSSPLPDGYTF.

The CDR3 is CASSGGTEDSPLHF. In DNA, the CDR3 is TGTGCCAGCAGCGGGGGGACAGAAGATTCACCCCTCCACTTT. V is TRBV5-4 and J is TRBJ1-6; 7 bases are shared with TRBD1. Germline CDR1 and CDR2: SGHNT and YYREEE (reference sequence). J gave up 8 bases and V 4 bases, and 6 bases lay outside the gene matches. The CDR3 consists of 14 residues.

The chain is built from TRBV5-1 and TRBJ2-1, with 8 bases that match TRBD2. In germline, CDR1 is SGHRS, CDR2 YFSETQ. The CDR3 has 16 residues. The V gene end was trimmed by 3 bases and the J gene end by 1 base; junction bases not matched to a gene: 6. The CDR3 nucleotides read TGCGCCAGCAGCTCCAGCGGGGGTCATTCCTACAATGAGCAGTTCTTC. Protein sequence: CASSSSGGHSYNEQFF.

The chain employs TRBV6-1 and TRBJ1-3; 8 positions match TRBD1. This CDR3 region has 16 residues. Per germline, CDR1 MNHNS and CDR2 SASEGT. V lost 4 bases, J lost 0 bases, and 5 bases stayed unmatched. The CDR3 DNA reads TGTGCCAGCAGTGCGACAGGGGCTCACTCTGGAAACACCATATATTTT. Protein product: CASSATGAHSGNTIYF.

This chain joins TRBV19 and TRBJ1-6, with D tentatively TRBD1 (6 bases). Between the trimmed V and J ends, which lost 9 bases and 10 bases, there was a span of 19 bases. The CDR3 extends over 14 amino acids. CDR1 is LNHDA and CDR2 is SQIVND in the germline V gene (reference sequence). The DNA of the CDR3 is TGTGCCAGCGGATTACAGGGATTTGGATCACCCCTCCACTTT. This sequence encodes CASGLQGFGSPLHF.